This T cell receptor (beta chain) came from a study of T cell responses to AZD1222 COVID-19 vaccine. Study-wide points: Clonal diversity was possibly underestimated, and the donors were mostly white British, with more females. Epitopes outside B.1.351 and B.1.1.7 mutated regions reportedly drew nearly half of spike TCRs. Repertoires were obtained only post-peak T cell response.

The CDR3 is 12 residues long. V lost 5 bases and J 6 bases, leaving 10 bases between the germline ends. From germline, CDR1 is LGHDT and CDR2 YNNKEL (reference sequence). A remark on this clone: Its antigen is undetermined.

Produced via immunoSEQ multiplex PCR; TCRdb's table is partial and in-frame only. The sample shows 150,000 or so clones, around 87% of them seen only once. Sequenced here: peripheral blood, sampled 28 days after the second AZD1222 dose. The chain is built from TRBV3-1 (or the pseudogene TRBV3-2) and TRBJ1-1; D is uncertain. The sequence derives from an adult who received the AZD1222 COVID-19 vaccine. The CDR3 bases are TGTGCCAGCAGCACGGCCGGGGCTGAAGCTTTCTTT. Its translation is CASSTAGAEAFF.